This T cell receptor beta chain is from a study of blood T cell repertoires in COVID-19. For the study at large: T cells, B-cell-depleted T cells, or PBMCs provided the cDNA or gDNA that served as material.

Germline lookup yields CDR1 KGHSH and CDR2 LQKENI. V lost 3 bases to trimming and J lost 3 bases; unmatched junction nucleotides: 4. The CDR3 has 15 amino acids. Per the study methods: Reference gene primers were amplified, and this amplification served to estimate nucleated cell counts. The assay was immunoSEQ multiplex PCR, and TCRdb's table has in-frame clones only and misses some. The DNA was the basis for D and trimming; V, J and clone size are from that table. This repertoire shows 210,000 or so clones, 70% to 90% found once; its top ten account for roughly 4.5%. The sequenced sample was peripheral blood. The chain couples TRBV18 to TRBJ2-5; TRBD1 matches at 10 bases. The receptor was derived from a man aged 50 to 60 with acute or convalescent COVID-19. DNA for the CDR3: TGTGCCAGCTCACCGGGACAGGGGATAGAAGAGACCCAGTACTTC. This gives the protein CASSPGQGIEETQYF.